The 5 T cell receptor beta chains below all came from one sample that was sequenced in a study of graft-versus-host responses after intestinal transplantation. Antigens for these TCRs are unknown. The repertoire was sequenced with immunoSEQ multiplex PCR; TCRdb's copy has only in-frame clones and lacks some. The table includes about 82,000 clones, around 92% detected once. This specimen consisted of unstimulated CD4+ T cells sorted from spleen or lymph node cells, obtained before intestinal transplant. The receptor source for this set is a human donor who received an intestinal transplant.

The chain has TRBV2 and TRBJ1-3; possible D gene TRBD1, 5 bases. Trimming cost V 5 bases and J 0 bases, with 14 bases left between them. CDR3 size: 16 residues. In germline, CDR1 is SNHLY, CDR2 FYNNEI. This chain's CDR3 is CASSNRRPLSGNTIYF. The CDR3, as DNA: TGTGCCAGCAGTAACAGGCGCCCCCTCTCTGGAAACACCATATATTTT.

This chain uses TRBV6-1 with TRBJ2-3, with 8 bases lining up with TRBD2. Germline loops: CDR1 MNHNS, CDR2 SASEGT. The junction had 2 bases not matched to a gene; V was cut back by 2 bases and J by 1 base. The CDR3 contains 15 residues. For the CDR3, the DNA is TGTGCCAGCAGTGAAACCGGGGGGGGCACAGATACGCAGTATTTT. This codes for CASSETGGGTDTQYF.

V usage is TRBV11-3 and J usage is TRBJ2-1; 9 nucleotides agree with TRBD2. CDR1 SGHNT and CDR2 YENEEA come from the germline V gene. CDR3 length equals 15 residues. With 6 bases clipped from V and 7 bases from J, the junction kept 10 bases outside the gene matches. CDR3 protein: CASRKAGGPLNEQFF. DNA for the CDR3: TGTGCCAGCAGAAAAGCGGGGGGTCCTCTGAATGAGCAGTTCTTC.

This clone has only a few counts. V is TRBV10-3 and J is TRBJ1-3, with 9 bases fitting TRBD1. The CDR3 consists of 15 residues. Losses at the gene ends were 4 bases for V and 2 bases for J; bases not matched to a gene: 3. CDR1 and CDR2 from the germline V gene are ENHRY and SYGVKD. The CDR3 loop reads CAISGDRDAGNTIYF. The CDR3 DNA sequence: TGTGCCATCAGTGGGGACAGGGACGCTGGAAACACCATATATTTT.

The V and J genes are TRBV19 and TRBJ1-2; 7 nucleotides match TRBD1. The germline gives CDR1 LNHDA, CDR2 SQIVND (reference sequence). J was trimmed by 8 bases and V by 5 bases; bases with no gene match: 8. The CDR3 runs 13 residues. The CDR3 is CASSVRDSGGYTF. Here the CDR3 DNA reads TGTGCCAGTAGTGTCCGGGACAGTGGCGGCTACACCTTC.